This TCR beta chain was captured in a study of T cells in localized non-small cell lung cancer (TCRdb year 2020). With respect to the entire study: The study examined T cell repertoires in hundreds of patients with early-stage NSCLC and compared tumors with uninvolved tumor-adjacent lungs. The cohort was made up of approximately 250 treatment-naive NSCLC patients whose localized lung tumors had been resected. A mean age of approximately 66 years was recorded for the NSCLC patients, of whom some 130 were male and about a hundred were female. The study at large found these results: A median of around 50 of the top 100 tumor clones were detected in paired uninvolved adjacent lung, and around 30 of these tumor clones were also found among the top 100 clones of the paired uninvolved adjacent lung. Uninvolved tumor-adjacent lung showed the highest T cell clonality, higher than tumor, which suggests more focused antigenic responses in the adjacent lung. Higher blood T cell density associated with longer overall survival, while higher adjacent-lung clonality associated with shorter survival. Because the study design was exploratory, TCR variables were selected using unadjusted p-values without false-discovery rate correction. Because multi-region tumor sequencing was not done, intratumor heterogeneity could not be ruled out.

Details on this clone: Its antigen remains undetermined. The sample holds no much larger clone one base away, and base qualities are not on file.

TCR beta CDR3 regions were sequenced from DNA using the immunoSEQ Assay. In the paper's pipeline: T cell density was computed as TCR beta template counts normalized to usable DNA estimated by amplifying housekeeping genes. The preseqR package was used to estimate richness by extrapolating to 400,000 templates for PBMC samples and to 120,000 templates for tissue samples. Clonality was taken to be one minus Pielou's evenness. Differential abundance testing on productive amino-acid clonotypes, with a minimum total count of 5 and an alpha of 0.1, was used to identify tissue-enriched TCRs. The Jaccard Index and the Morisita Overlap Index were used to quantify repertoire overlap between compartments. TCR beta CDR3s were clustered by GLIPH together with public tetramer-defined viral CDR3s, and at least three viral sequences plus V-gene enrichment were required for viral motifs. The table was pulled from immuneACCESS by TCRdb, which kept in-frame rearrangements only. Such tables lose some clones; where checked, under half of the loss comes from unresolved V genes, and the rest has no known cause. V, J and clone size derive from that table, while D and trimming were established from the DNA sequence. For this sample the table gives around 67,000 clones, of which about nine tenths were detected only once. The top ten hold just under 2% of the sample.

CDR1 and CDR2 are read off the germline V gene (reference sequence) as LNHDA and SQIVND. The V end loses 7 bases and the J end loses 3 bases, and a stretch of 18 bases separates them. Spanning cysteine to phenylalanine, the CDR3 consists of 16 amino acids. Here the CDR3 DNA is all that survives: 48 bases in frame from base 1. At diagnosis, tumor, uninvolved tumor-adjacent lung and peripheral blood were collected and then preserved as a mix of FFPE and fresh-frozen material. Blood samples were analyzed as peripheral blood mononuclear cells for TCR repertoire profiling. The clonotype was recovered from a woman aged 40-70 years with stage I lung adenocarcinoma. Here the chain combines TRBV19 and TRBJ2-2; the D gene cannot be named for sure. This sample comprised peripheral blood, obtained before any cancer treatment. The nucleotide sequence is TGTGCCAGTAAGGAAGGAAAACCGCTTGACACCGGGGAGCTGTTTTTT. Its product reads: CASKEGKPLDTGELFF. Supplemented by the reference TRBV19 and TRBJ2-2 proteins around the CDR3, the complete variable domain is DGGITQSPKYLFRKEGQNVTLSCEQNLNHDAMYWYRQDPGQGLRLIYYSQIVNDFQKGDIAEGYSVSREKKESFPLTVTSAQKNPTAFYLCASKEGKPLDTGELFFGEGSRLTVL.